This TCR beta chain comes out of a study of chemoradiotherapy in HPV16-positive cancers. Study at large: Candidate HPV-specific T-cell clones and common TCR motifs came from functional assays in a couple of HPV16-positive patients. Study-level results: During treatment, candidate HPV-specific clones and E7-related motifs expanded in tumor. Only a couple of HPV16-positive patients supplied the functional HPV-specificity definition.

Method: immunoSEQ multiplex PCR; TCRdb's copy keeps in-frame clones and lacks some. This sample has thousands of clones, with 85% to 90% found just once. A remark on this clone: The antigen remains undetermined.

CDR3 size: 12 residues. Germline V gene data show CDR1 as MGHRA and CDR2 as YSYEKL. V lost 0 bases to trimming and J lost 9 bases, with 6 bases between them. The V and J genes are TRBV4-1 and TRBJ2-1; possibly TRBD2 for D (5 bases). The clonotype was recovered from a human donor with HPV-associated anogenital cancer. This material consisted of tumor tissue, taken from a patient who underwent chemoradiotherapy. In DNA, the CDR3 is TGCGCCAGCAGCCAAGATGGAGGTGAGCAGTTCTTC. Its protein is CASSQDGGEQFF.